This T cell receptor beta chain was sequenced for a study of response to subunit inactivated influenza vaccine. Study outcomes and limitations: Few additional T cells are recruited per seasonal influenza vaccination, authors suggested.

TCRdb independently ran MiXCR on the RT-PCR reads; one entry per CDR3 protein. This table holds around 650,000 distinct CDR3 sequences, about a sixth found once. A note on this clonotype: Its antigen is as yet unknown.

Germline V gene sequence: CDR1 MDHEN, CDR2 SYDVKM. Trimming took 7 bases from V and 7 from J, leaving 17 bases between them. This CDR3 is 14 amino acids long. This clonotype was sampled from a man aged 50 to 59 who received an inactivated influenza vaccine. Sequenced here: PBMCs from blood, sampled 11 to 12 days after vaccination. The chain is built from TRBV28 and TRBJ1-5; unclear D gene. Here the CDR3 reads CASILDPGVQPQHF. CDR3 nucleotide sequence: TGTGCCAGCATCCTAGACCCTGGCGTCCAGCCCCAGCATTTT.